Listed below are T cell receptor beta chains from one sample, sequenced in a study of cytomegalovirus exposure and HLA in healthy donors. The assay was immunoSEQ multiplex PCR, and TCRdb's table has in-frame clones only and misses some. The profile shows 65,000 to 75,000 clones, around 92% of them singletons. The specimen sequenced was PBMCs. The receptors originated from a man aged 18 to 29 in good health and CMV-seropositive. Each CDR3 is given with its conserved first and last residue. The D gene is left open where the match is weak. A clone size is listed for some rows: how often the clone was seen (once, few, many), or a class if it is expanded.

J gene: TRBJ2-3; clone size: few; D gene: TRBD2; V gene: TRBV6-5; CDR3 DNA: TGTGCCAGCAGTCCTAGCGGGAGGATGGCAGATACGCAGTATTTT; CDR3 protein: CASSPSGRMADTQYF
J gene: TRBJ1-1; clone size: NA; D gene: NA; V gene: TRBV7-9; CDR3 DNA: TGTGCCAGCAGCCCAACAACAGGCCCCACTGAAGCTTTCTTT; CDR3 protein: CASSPTTGPTEAFF
J gene: TRBJ2-7; clone size: NA; D gene: TRBD1; V gene: TRBV2; CDR3 DNA: TGTGCCAGCAGTGTTCACAGGGGATCCTACGAGCAGTACTTC; CDR3 protein: CASSVHRGSYEQYF
J gene: TRBJ2-1; clone size: NA; D gene: NA; V gene: TRBV5-1; CDR3 DNA: TGCGCCAGCAGCTACCGACTAGAATCCAATGAGCAGTTCTTC; CDR3 protein: CASSYRLESNEQFF
J gene: TRBJ2-6; clone size: NA; D gene: TRBD1; V gene: TRBV6-1; CDR3 DNA: TGTGCCAGCAGTGGAAGACAGGGTGTAGAATCTGGGGCCAACGTCCTGACTTTC; CDR3 protein: CASSGRQGVESGANVLTF
J gene: TRBJ2-5; clone size: NA; D gene: TRBD2; V gene: TRBV7-9; CDR3 DNA: TGTGCCAGCAGCTTTGGGGGACTAGTAATGCGCGAGACCCAGTACTTC; CDR3 protein: CASSFGGLVMRETQYF
J gene: TRBJ2-1; clone size: once; D gene: TRBD2; V gene: TRBV30; CDR3 DNA: TGTGCCTGGAGTGACGCGGGACTAGCGGGAGAGGACAATGAGCAGTTCTTC; CDR3 protein: CAWSDAGLAGEDNEQFF
J gene: TRBJ2-6; clone size: once; D gene: NA; V gene: TRBV10-3; CDR3 DNA: TGTGCCATCAGGACGGGGTCGGGCCTCTCTGGGGCCAACGTCCTGACTTTC; CDR3 protein: CAIRTGSGLSGANVLTF
J gene: TRBJ2-3; clone size: NA; D gene: TRBD2; V gene: TRBV19; CDR3 DNA: TGTGCCAGTAGTACGGGACTAGCGGGAGTAGGGGTTACGCAGTATTTT; CDR3 protein: CASSTGLAGVGVTQYF
J gene: TRBJ2-1; clone size: NA; D gene: NA; V gene: TRBV28; CDR3 DNA: TGTGCCAGCAGTTTAGCAGGTTCCGCAGGGGTGTATGAGCAGTTCTTC; CDR3 protein: CASSLAGSAGVYEQFF
J gene: TRBJ1-4; clone size: NA; D gene: NA; V gene: TRBV15; CDR3 DNA: TGTGCCACCAGCAGAGGGCCGGGACATTCCCTTTCTTATGAAAAACTGTTTTTT; CDR3 protein: CATSRGPGHSLSYEKLFF
J gene: TRBJ2-3; clone size: NA; D gene: TRBD1; V gene: TRBV10-3; CDR3 DNA: TGTGCCATCAGTGAACAGGGGCGAAGGGCAGATACGCAGTATTTT; CDR3 protein: CAISEQGRRADTQYF
J gene: TRBJ2-5; clone size: NA; D gene: NA; V gene: TRBV5-4; CDR3 DNA: TGTGCCAGCAGCTTCAGGGGTTACCAAGAGACCCAGTACTTC; CDR3 protein: CASSFRGYQETQYF
J gene: TRBJ2-1; clone size: NA; D gene: NA; V gene: TRBV2; CDR3 DNA: TGTGCCAGCGTAAAAGGGAGATACAATGAGCAGTTCTTC; CDR3 protein: CASVKGRYNEQFF
J gene: TRBJ2-7; clone size: NA; D gene: NA; V gene: TRBV7-6; CDR3 DNA: TGTGCCAGCAGTACCGGTAGCTCCTACGAGCAGTACTTC; CDR3 protein: CASSTGSSYEQYF
J gene: TRBJ2-6; clone size: NA; D gene: TRBD1; V gene: TRBV18; CDR3 DNA: TGTGCCAGCTCACCCGGGACAGGTCCCTCTGGGGCCAACGTCCTGACTTTC; CDR3 protein: CASSPGTGPSGANVLTF
J gene: TRBJ2-1; clone size: NA; D gene: NA; V gene: TRBV10-1; CDR3 DNA: TGCGCCGTCACCTCCTACTTCTCCTCCTACAATGAGCAGTTCTTC; CDR3 protein: CAVTSYFSSYNEQFF
J gene: TRBJ2-1; clone size: NA; D gene: TRBD1; V gene: TRBV6-5; CDR3 DNA: TGTGCCAGCAGTTACTGGACAGGGGCTGACAATGAGCAGTTCTTC; CDR3 protein: CASSYWTGADNEQFF
J gene: TRBJ1-1; clone size: NA; D gene: NA; V gene: TRBV2; CDR3 DNA: TGTGCCAGCAGTGACGGTAACAGAATACCTGAAGCTTTCTTT; CDR3 protein: CASSDGNRIPEAFF
J gene: TRBJ2-3; clone size: NA; D gene: NA; V gene: TRBV9; CDR3 DNA: TGTGCCAGCAGCGTCGGGGTTGCAGCTGTCACAGATACGCAGTATTTT; CDR3 protein: CASSVGVAAVTDTQYF
J gene: TRBJ1-1; clone size: NA; D gene: TRBD1; V gene: TRBV13; CDR3 DNA: TGTGCCAGCAGCTGGACAGGGTTGAACACTGAAGCTTTCTTT; CDR3 protein: CASSWTGLNTEAFF
J gene: TRBJ2-6; clone size: NA; D gene: TRBD1; V gene: TRBV5-6; CDR3 DNA: TGTGCCAGCAGCTTTTTATTAGGGACAGGGGGCTCTGGGGCCAACGTCCTGACTTTC; CDR3 protein: CASSFLLGTGGSGANVLTF
J gene: TRBJ2-5; clone size: NA; D gene: NA; V gene: TRBV6-6; CDR3 DNA: TGTGCCAGCAGTTACCTAAGGGGGACGATGGAGACCCAGTACTTC; CDR3 protein: CASSYLRGTMETQYF
J gene: TRBJ2-5; clone size: NA; D gene: TRBD1; V gene: TRBV11-2; CDR3 DNA: TGTGCCAGCAGGACCGGGACAGGGGTGGAGACCCAGTACTTC; CDR3 protein: CASRTGTGVETQYF
J gene: TRBJ2-5; clone size: once; D gene: TRBD2; V gene: TRBV28; CDR3 DNA: TGTGCCACCCAGACTAGCGGGAAAGAGACCCAGTACTTC; CDR3 protein: CATQTSGKETQYF
J gene: TRBJ2-4; clone size: NA; D gene: TRBD2; V gene: TRBV5-6; CDR3 DNA: TGTGCCAGCAGCTTCTCAGCGACCGGGACTAGCGGGAGCCAGGACATTCAGTACTTC; CDR3 protein: CASSFSATGTSGSQDIQYF